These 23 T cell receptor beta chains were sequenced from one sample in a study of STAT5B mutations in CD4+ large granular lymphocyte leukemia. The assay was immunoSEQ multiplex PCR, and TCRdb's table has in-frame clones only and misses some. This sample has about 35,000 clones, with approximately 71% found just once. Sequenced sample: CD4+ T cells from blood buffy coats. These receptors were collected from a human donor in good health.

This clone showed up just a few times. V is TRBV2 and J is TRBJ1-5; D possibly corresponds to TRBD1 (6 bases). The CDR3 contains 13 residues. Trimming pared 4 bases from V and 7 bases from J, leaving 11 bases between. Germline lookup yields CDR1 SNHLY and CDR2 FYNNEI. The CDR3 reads CASSGQDGQPQHF. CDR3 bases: TGTGCCAGCAGTGGACAGGACGGACAGCCCCAGCATTTT.

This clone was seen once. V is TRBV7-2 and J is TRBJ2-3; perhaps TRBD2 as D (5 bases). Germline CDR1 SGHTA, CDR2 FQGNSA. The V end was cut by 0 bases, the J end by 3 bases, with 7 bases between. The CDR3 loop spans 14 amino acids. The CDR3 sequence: CASSLAAATDTQYF. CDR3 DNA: TGTGCCAGCAGCTTAGCAGCGGCGACAGATACGCAGTATTTT.

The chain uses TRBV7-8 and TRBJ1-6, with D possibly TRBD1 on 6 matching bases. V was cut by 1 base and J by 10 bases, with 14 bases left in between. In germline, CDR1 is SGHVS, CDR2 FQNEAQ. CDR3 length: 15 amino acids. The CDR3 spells CASSLVWGQDSPLHF. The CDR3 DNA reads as TGTGCCAGCAGCTTAGTTTGGGGGCAAGACTCACCCCTCCACTTT. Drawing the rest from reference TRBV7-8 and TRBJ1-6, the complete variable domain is GAGVSQSPRYKVAKRGQDVALRCDPISGHVSLFWYQQALGQGPEFLTYFQNEAQLDKSGLPSDRFFAERPEGSVSTLKIQRTQQEDSAVYLCASSLVWGQDSPLHFGNGTRLTVT.

CDR3 in amino acids: CASSQGGGATDTQYF. The CDR3, as DNA: TGTGCCAGCAGCCAAGGCGGGGGGGCGACAGATACGCAGTATTTT. The rearrangement links TRBV4-2 to TRBJ2-3, with TRBD2 matching 9 bases. Germline V gene sequence: CDR1 LGHNA, CDR2 YNFKEQ. J lost 3 bases, V lost 1 base, and 2 bases had no gene match. There are 15 residues in the CDR3.

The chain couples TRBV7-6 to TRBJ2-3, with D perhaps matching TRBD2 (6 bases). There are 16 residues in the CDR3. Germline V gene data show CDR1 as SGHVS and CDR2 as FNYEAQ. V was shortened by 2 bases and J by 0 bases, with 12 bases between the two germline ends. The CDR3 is CASSLTGGASTDTQYF. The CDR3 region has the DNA TGTGCCAGCAGCTTAACCGGCGGGGCCAGCACAGATACGCAGTATTTT.

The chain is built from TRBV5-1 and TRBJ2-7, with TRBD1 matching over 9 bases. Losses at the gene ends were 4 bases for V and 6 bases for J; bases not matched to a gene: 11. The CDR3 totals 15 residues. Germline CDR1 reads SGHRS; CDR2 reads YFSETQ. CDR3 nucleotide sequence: TGCGCCAGCAGCACCTCCGGGACAGGGACCCGCGAGCAGTACTTC. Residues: CASSTSGTGTREQYF.

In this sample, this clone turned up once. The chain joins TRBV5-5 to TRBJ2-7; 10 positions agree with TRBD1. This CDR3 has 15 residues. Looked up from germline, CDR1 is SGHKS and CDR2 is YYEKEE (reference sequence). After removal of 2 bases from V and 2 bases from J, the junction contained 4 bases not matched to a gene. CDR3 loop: CASSFRDRGTYEQYF. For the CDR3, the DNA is TGTGCCAGCAGCTTCCGGGACAGGGGTACCTACGAGCAGTACTTC.

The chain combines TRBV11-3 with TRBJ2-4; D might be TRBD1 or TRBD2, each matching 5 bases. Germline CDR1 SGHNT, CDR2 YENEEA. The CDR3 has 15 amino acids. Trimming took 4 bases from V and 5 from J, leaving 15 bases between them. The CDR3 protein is CASSYPPGRENIQYF. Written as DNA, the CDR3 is TGTGCCAGCAGCTACCCCCCGGGACGGGAAAACATTCAGTACTTC.

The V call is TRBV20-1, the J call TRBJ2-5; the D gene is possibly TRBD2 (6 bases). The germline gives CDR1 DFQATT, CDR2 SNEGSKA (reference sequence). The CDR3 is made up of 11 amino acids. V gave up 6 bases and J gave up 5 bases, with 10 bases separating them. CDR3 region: CSARGGETQYF. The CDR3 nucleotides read TGCAGTGCCCGTGGGGGGGAGACCCAGTACTTC.

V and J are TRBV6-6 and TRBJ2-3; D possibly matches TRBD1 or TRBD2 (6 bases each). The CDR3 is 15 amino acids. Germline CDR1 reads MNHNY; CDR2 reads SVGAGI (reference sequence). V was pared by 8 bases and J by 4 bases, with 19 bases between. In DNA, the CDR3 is TGTGCCAGCCGTCCGGGACGGGGGCTGGCAGATACGCAGTATTTT. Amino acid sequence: CASRPGRGLADTQYF.

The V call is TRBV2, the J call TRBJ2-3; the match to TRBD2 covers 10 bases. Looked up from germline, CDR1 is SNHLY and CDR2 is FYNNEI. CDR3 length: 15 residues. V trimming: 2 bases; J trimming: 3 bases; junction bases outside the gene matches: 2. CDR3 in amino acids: CASSEQRGGTDTQYF. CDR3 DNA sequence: TGTGCCAGCAGTGAACAGCGGGGGGGAACAGATACGCAGTATTTT.

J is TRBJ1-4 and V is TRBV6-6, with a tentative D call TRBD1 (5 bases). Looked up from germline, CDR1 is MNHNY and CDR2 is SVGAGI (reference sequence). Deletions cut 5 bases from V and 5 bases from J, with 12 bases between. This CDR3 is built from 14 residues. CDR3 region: CASSPGTKNEKLFF. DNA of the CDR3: TGTGCCAGCAGTCCCGGGACGAAAAATGAAAAACTGTTTTTT.

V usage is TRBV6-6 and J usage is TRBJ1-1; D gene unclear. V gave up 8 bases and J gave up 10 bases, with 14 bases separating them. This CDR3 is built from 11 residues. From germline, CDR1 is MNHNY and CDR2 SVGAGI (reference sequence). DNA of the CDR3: TGTGCCAGCGGGAGTGGGAAGGGAGCTTTCTTT. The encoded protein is CASGSGKGAFF.

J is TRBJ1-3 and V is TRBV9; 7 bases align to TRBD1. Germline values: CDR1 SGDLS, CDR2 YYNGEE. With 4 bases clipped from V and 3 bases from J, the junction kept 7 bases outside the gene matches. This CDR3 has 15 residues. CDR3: CASSPQGVDGNTIYF. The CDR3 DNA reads TGTGCCAGCAGCCCCCAGGGGGTGGATGGAAACACCATATATTTT. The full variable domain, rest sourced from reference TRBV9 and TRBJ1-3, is DSGVTQTPKHLITATGQRVTLRCSPRSGDLSVYWYQQSLDQGLQFLIQYYNGEERAKGNILERFSAQQFPDLHSELNLSSLELGDSALYFCASSPQGVDGNTIYFGEGSWLTVV.

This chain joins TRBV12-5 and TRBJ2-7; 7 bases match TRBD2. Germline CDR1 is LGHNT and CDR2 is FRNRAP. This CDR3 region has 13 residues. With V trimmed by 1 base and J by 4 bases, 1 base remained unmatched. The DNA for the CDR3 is TGTGCTAGTGGTTTGGGACTAGCTTACGAGCAGTACTTC. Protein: CASGLGLAYEQYF.

The CDR3 DNA sequence: TGTGCCAGCAGTTTATGGGGGTCTAATGAAAAACTGTTTTTT. Amino acids: CASSLWGSNEKLFF. The V call is TRBV27, the J call TRBJ1-4, with a possible D match to TRBD1 (5 bases). Germline V gives CDR1 MNHEY, CDR2 SMNVEV (reference sequence). V lost 1 base, J lost 3 bases, and 6 bases lay in between. The CDR3 length is 14 residues.

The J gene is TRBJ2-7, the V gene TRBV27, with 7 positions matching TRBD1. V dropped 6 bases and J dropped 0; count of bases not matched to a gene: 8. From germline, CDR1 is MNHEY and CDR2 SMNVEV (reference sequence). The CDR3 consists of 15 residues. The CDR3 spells CASRPGQEFSYEQYF. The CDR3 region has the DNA TGTGCCAGCAGGCCTGGACAGGAATTCTCCTACGAGCAGTACTTC.

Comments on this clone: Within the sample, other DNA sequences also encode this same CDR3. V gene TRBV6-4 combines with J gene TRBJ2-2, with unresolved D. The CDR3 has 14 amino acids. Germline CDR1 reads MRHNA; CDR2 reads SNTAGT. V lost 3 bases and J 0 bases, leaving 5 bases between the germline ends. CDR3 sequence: CASSEVANTGELFF. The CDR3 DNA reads TGTGCCAGCAGTGAGGTTGCGAACACCGGGGAGCTGTTTTTT.

The CDR3 spells CAISESGGSNQPQHF. The CDR3 DNA is TGTGCCATCAGTGAGTCGGGGGGAAGCAATCAGCCCCAGCATTTT. This sequence joins TRBV10-3 and TRBJ1-5; perhaps TRBD1 as D (5 bases). CDR3 length: 15 residues. V lost 0 bases and J 1 base, leaving 7 bases between the germline ends. The V gene's germline CDR1 is ENHRY and CDR2 SYGVKD.

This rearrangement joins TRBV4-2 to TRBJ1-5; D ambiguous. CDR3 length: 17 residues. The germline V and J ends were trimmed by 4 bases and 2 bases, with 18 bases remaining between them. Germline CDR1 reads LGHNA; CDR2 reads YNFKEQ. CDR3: CASSLRRWVYCNQPQHF. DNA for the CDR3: TGTGCCAGCAGCCTCCGACGGTGGGTGTATTGCAATCAGCCCCAGCATTTT.

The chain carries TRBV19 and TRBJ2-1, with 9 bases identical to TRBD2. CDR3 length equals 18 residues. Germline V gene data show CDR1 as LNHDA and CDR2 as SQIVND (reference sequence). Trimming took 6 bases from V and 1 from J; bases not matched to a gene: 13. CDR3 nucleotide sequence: TGTGCCAGTAGCCAGGACTCTCCGGGACTAGCTTCCTACAATGAGCAGTTCTTC. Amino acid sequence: CASSQDSPGLASYNEQFF.

The CDR3 bases are TGTGCCAGTACACCTGGGGGGCCGAATCAGCCCCAGCATTTT. It yields the protein CASTPGGPNQPQHF. The V call is TRBV2, the J call TRBJ1-5, with D perhaps matching TRBD1 (6 bases). V lost 9 bases to trimming and J lost 4 bases, with 16 bases between them. The germline V gene encodes CDR1 SNHLY and CDR2 FYNNEI. The CDR3 runs to 14 residues.

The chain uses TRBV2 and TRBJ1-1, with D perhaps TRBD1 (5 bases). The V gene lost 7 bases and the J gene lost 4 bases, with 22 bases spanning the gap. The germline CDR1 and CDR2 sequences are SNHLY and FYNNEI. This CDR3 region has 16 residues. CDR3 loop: CASTRLPGRQSTEAFF. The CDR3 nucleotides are TGTGCCAGCACCAGACTACCGGGACGGCAGAGCACTGAAGCTTTCTTT.